Sequencing of this T cell receptor beta chain was carried out in a study of cytomegalovirus exposure and HLA in healthy donors. The donors formed part of the 120-subject validation cohort, distinct from the roughly 640-subject first cohort. Trimming pared 10 bases from V and 0 bases from J, leaving 12 bases between. The CDR3 consists of 13 residues. Germline V gene sequence: CDR1 SNHLY, CDR2 FYNNEI. Sequencing used immunoSEQ multiplex PCR; TCRdb keeps in-frame clones, though not all of them. The sample shows hundreds of thousands of clones, over 80% of them seen only once. The J gene is TRBJ1-1, the V gene TRBV2; D gene ambiguous. The receptor was isolated from a woman aged 18-30 years in good health and CMV-seronegative. Input material: PBMCs. Here the CDR3 DNA reads TGTGCCACCCACGGGGAGGTGAACACTGAAGCTTTCTTT. Protein product: CATHGEVNTEAFF.